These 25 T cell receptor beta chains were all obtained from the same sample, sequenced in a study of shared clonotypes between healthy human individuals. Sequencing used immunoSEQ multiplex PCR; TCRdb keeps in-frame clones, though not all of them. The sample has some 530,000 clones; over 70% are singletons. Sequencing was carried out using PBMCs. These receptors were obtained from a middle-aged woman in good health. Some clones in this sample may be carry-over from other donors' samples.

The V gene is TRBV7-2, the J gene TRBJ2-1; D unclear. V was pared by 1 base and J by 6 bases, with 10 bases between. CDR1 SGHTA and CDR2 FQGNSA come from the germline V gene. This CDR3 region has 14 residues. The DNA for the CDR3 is TGTGCCAGCAGCTTAGATGGTAGGACCAATGAGCAGTTCTTC. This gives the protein CASSLDGRTNEQFF.

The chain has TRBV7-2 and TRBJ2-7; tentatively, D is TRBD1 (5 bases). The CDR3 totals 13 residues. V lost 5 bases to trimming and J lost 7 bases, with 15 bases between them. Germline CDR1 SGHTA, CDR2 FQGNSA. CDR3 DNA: TGTGCCAGCAGCCAGACTCGTCAGGGTGAGCAGTACTTC. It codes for CASSQTRQGEQYF. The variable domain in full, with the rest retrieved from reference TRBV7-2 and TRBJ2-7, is GAGVSQSPSNKVTEKGKDVELRCDPISGHTALYWYRQSLGQGLEFLIYFQGNSAPDKSGLPSDRFSAERTGGSVSTLTIQRTQQEDSAVYLCASSQTRQGEQYFGPGTRLTVT.

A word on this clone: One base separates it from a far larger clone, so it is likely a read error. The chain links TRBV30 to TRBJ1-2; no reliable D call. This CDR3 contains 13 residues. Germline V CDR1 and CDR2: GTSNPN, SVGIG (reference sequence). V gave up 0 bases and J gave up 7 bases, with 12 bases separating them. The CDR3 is CAWSVQSGGGYTF. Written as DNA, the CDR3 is TGTGCCTGGAGTGTACAGAGTGGAGGTGGCTACACCTTC.

In nucleotides, the CDR3 is TGCAGCGTCCCCGGGTGGGGAGCAACTAATGAAAAACTGTTTTTT. Its translation is CSVPGWGATNEKLFF. The chain joins TRBV29-1 to TRBJ1-4, with unresolved D. The CDR3 totals 15 residues. Germline V gene lookup returns CDR1 SQVTM and CDR2 ANQGSEA. V was shortened by 6 bases and J by 0 bases, with 14 bases between the two germline ends.

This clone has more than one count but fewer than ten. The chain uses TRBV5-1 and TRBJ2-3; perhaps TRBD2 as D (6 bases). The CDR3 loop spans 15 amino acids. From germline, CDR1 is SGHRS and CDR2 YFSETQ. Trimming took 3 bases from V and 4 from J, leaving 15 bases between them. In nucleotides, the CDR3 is TGCGCCAGCAGCTCCGTGCGACTAGTCTCAGATACGCAGTATTTT. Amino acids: CASSSVRLVSDTQYF. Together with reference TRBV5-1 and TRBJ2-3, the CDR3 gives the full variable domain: KAGVTQTPRYLIKTRGQQVTLSCSPISGHRSVSWYQQTPGQGLQFLFEYFSETQRNKGNFPGRFSGRQFSNSRSEMNVSTLELGDSALYLCASSSVRLVSDTQYFGPGTRLTVL.

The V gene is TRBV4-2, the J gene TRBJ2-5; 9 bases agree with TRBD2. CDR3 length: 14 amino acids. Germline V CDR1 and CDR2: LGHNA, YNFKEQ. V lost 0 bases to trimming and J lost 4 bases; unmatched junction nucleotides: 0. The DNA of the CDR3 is TGTGCCAGCAGCCAAGAACTAGCGGGAGAGACCCAGTACTTC. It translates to CASSQELAGETQYF.

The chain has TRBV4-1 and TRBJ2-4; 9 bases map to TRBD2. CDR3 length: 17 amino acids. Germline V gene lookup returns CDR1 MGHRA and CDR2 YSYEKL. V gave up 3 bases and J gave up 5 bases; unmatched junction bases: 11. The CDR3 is CASSHLTGASGENIQYF. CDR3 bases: TGCGCCAGCAGCCATCTCACGGGGGCTAGCGGGGAAAACATTCAGTACTTC.

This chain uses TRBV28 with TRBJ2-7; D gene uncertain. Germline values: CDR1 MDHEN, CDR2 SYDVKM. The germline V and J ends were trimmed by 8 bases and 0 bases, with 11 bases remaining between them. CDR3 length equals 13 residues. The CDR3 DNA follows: TGTGCCAGCGGGTTTCCTAGCTCCTACGAGCAGTACTTC. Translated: CASGFPSSYEQYF. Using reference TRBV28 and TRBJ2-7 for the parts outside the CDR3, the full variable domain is DVKVTQSSRYLVKRTGEKVFLECVQDMDHENMFWYRQDPGLGLRLIYFSYDVKMKEKGDIPEGYSVSREKKERFSLILESASTNQTSMYLCASGFPSSYEQYFGPGTRLTVT.

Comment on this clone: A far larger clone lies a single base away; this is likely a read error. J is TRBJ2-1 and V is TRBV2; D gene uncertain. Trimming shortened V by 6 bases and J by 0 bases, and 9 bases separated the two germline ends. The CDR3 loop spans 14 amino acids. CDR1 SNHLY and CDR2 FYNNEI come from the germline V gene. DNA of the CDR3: TGTGCCAGCAGCACCAGATCCTCCTACAATGAGCAGTTCTTC. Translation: CASSTRSSYNEQFF.

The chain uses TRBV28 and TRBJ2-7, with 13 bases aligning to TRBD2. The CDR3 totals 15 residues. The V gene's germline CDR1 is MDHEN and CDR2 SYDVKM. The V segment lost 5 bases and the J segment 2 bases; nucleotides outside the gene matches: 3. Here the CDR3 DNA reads TGTGCCAGCAGTGGGGGGACTAGCGGGGCCTACGAGCAGTACTTC. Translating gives CASSGGTSGAYEQYF.

CDR3 DNA sequence: TGCAGCGTTGAGAGTGACGGAGGCCCCAATGAGCAGTTCTTC. Translated, it gives CSVESDGGPNEQFF. This rearrangement joins TRBV29-1 to TRBJ2-1, with a tentative D call TRBD2 (5 bases). CDR1 SQVTM and CDR2 ANQGSEA come from the germline V gene. The CDR3 sequence is 14 residues long. Trimming removed 3 bases at V and 6 bases at J, with 15 bases between.

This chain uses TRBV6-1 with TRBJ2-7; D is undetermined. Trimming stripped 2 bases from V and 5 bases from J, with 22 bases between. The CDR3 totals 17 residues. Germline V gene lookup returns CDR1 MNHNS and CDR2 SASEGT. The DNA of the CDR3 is TGTGCCAGCAGTGAATTTGGTGGTCCCCGCACAAAGAACGAGCAGTACTTC. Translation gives CASSEFGGPRTKNEQYF.

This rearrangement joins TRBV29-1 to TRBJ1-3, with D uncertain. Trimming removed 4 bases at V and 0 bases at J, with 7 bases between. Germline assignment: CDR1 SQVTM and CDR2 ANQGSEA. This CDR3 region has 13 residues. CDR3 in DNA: TGCAGCGTTGGAGGAGGCTCTGGAAACACCATATATTTT. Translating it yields CSVGGGSGNTIYF.

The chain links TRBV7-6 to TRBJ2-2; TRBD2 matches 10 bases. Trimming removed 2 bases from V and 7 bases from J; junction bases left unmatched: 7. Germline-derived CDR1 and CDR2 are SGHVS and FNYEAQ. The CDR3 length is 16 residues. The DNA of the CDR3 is TGTGCCAGCAGCTTAAACTTGGCTAGCGGGAGCGGGGAGCTGTTTTTT. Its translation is CASSLNLASGSGELFF.

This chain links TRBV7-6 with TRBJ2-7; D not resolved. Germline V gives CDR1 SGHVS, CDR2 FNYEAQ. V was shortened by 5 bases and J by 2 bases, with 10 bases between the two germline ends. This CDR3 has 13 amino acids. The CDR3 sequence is CASSAGRAYEQYF. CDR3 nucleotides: TGTGCCAGCAGCGCCGGAAGAGCCTACGAGCAGTACTTC.

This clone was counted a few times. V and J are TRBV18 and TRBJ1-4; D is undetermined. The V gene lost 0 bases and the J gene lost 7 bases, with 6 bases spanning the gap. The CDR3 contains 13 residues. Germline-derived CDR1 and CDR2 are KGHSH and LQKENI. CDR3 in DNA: TGTGCCAGCTCACCACCGGCGAGTGAAAAACTGTTTTTT. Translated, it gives CASSPPASEKLFF. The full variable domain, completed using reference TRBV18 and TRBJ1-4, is NAGVMQNPRHLVRRRGQEARLRCSPMKGHSHVYWYRQLPEEGLKFMVYLQKENIIDESGMPKERFSAEFPKEGPSILRIQQVVRGDSAAYFCASSPPASEKLFFGSGTQLSVL.

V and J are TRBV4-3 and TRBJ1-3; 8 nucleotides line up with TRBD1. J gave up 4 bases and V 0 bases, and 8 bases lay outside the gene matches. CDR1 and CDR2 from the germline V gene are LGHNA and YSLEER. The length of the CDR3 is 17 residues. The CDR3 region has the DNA TGCGCCAGCAGCCAAGATCACCCGGACAGGGAGGGAAACACCATATATTTT. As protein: CASSQDHPDREGNTIYF.

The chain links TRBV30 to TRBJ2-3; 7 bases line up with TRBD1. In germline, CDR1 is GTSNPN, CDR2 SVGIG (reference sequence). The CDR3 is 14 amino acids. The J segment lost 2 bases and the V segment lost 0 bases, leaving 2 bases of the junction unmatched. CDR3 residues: CAWSVGTVTDTQYF. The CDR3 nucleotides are TGTGCCTGGAGTGTCGGGACAGTCACAGATACGCAGTATTTT.

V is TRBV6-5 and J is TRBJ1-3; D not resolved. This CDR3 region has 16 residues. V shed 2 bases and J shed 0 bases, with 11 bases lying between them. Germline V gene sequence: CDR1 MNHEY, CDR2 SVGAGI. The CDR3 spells CASSYEAPRSGNTIYF. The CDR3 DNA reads TGTGCCAGCAGTTACGAGGCCCCTCGCTCTGGAAACACCATATATTTT.

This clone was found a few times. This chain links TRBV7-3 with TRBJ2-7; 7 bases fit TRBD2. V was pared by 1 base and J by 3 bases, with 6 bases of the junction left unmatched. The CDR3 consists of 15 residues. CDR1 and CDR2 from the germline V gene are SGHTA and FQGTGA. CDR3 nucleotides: TGTGCCAGCAGCTTAATGGGGCTAGCGGACTACGAGCAGTACTTC. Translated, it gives CASSLMGLADYEQYF. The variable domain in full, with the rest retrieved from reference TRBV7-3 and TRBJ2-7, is GAGVSQTPSNKVTEKGKYVELRCDPISGHTALYWYRQSLGQGPEFLIYFQGTGAADDSGLPNDRFFAVRPEGSVSTLKIQRTERGDSAVYLCASSLMGLADYEQYFGPGTRLTVT.

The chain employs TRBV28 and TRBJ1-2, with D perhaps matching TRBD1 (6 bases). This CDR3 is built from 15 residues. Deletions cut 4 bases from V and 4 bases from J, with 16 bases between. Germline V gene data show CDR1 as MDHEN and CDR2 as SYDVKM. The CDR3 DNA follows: TGTGCCAGCAGTTGGAGCGGCAGGGGCCTCTATGGCTACACCTTC. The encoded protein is CASSWSGRGLYGYTF.

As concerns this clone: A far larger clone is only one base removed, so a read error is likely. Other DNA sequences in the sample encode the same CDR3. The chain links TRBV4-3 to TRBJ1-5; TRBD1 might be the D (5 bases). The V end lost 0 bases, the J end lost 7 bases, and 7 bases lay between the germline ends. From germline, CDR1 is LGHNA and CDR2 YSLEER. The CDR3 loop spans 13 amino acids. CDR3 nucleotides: TGCGCCAGCAGCCAAGATCGGGACCAGCCCCAGCATTTT. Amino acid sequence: CASSQDRDQPQHF.

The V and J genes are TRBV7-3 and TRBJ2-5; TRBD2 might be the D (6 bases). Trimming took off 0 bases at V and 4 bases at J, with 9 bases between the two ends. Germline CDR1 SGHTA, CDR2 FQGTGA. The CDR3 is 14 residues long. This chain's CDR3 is CASSLTRDAETQYF. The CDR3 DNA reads TGTGCCAGCAGCTTAACGCGGGACGCAGAGACCCAGTACTTC.

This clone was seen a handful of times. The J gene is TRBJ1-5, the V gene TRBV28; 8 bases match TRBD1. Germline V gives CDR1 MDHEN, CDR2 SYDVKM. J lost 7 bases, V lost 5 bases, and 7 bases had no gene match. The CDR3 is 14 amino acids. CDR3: CASSMDREEQPQHF. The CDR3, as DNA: TGTGCCAGCAGTATGGACAGGGAAGAGCAGCCCCAGCATTTT. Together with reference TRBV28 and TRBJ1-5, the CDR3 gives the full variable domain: DVKVTQSSRYLVKRTGEKVFLECVQDMDHENMFWYRQDPGLGLRLIYFSYDVKMKEKGDIPEGYSVSREKKERFSLILESASTNQTSMYLCASSMDREEQPQHFGDGTRLSIL.

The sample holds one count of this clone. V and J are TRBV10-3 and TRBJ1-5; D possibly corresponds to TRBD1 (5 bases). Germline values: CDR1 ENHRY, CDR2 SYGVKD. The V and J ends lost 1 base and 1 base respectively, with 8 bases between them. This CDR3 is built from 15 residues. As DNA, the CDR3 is TGTGCCATCAGTGAGTATGAGGGGAGCAATCAGCCCCAGCATTTT. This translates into CAISEYEGSNQPQHF.